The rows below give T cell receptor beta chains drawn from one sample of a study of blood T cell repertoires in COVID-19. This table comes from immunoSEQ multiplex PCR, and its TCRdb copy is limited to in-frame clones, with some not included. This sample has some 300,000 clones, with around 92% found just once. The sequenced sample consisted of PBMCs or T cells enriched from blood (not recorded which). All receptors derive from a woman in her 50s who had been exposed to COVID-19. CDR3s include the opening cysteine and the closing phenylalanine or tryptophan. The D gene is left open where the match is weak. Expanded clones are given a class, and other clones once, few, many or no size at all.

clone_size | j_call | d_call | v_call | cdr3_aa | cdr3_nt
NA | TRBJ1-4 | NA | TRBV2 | CASRTLRAYEKLFF | TGTGCCAGCAGGACTCTTCGAGCGTATGAAAAACTGTTTTTT
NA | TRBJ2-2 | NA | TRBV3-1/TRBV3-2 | CASSQGALNTGELFF | TGTGCCAGCAGCCAAGGAGCCTTGAACACCGGGGAGCTGTTTTTT
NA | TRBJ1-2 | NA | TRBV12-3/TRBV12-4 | CASSLVVNYGYTF | TGTGCCAGCAGTTTAGTAGTAAACTATGGCTACACCTTC
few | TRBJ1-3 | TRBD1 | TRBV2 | CASLRDRATTSGNTIYF | TGTGCCAGCCTTCGGGACAGGGCGACTACTTCTGGAAACACCATATATTTT
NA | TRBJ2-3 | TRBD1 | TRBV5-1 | CASSLAGQGGPTDTQYF | TGCGCCAGCAGCTTGGCGGGACAGGGGGGCCCTACAGATACGCAGTATTTT
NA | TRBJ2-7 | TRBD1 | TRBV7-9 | CASSFGRPGTGEAYEQYF | TGTGCCAGCAGCTTCGGCAGGCCCGGGACAGGGGAAGCCTACGAGCAGTACTTC
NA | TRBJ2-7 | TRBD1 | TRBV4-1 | CASSPGDRDSYEQYF | TGCGCCAGCAGCCCCGGGGACAGGGACTCCTACGAGCAGTACTTC
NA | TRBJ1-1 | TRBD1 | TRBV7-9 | CASSLRTDRVTEAFF | TGTGCCAGCAGCCTAAGAACGGACAGGGTGACTGAAGCTTTCTTT
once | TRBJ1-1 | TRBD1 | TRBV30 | CAWSVGQGLNTEAFF | TGTGCCTGGAGTGTGGGACAGGGGTTGAACACTGAAGCTTTCTTT
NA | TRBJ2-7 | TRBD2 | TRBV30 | CAWSWVGEGEQYF | TGTGCCTGGAGTTGGGTCGGGGAGGGGGAGCAGTACTTC
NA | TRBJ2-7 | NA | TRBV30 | CAWGQGARRYF | NA
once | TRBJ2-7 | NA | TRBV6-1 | CASSEIDTIYEQYF | TGTGCCAGCAGTGAGATCGACACCATCTACGAGCAGTACTTC
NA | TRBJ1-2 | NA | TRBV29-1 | CSVDPGIRGYTF | TGCAGCGTTGATCCGGGGATCAGAGGCTACACCTTC
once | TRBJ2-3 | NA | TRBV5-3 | CARSLGQKSTDTQYF | TGTGCCAGAAGCCTAGGACAGAAGAGCACAGATACGCAGTATTTT
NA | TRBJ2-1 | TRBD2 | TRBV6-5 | CASIRIAGAIPQFF | TGTGCCAGCATCCGGATAGCGGGGGCCATTCCACAGTTCTTC
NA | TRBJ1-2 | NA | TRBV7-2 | CASSLVYGYTF | TGTGCCAGCAGCTTAGTATATGGCTACACCTTC
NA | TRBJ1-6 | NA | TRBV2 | CASNREVGPPLHF | TGTGCCAGCAATCGCGAGGTTGGCCCACCCCTCCACTTT
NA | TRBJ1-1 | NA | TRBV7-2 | CASSPWGAANTEAFF | TGTGCCAGCAGCCCTTGGGGAGCTGCGAACACTGAAGCTTTCTTT
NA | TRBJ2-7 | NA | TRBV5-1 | CASSLAPSTPPYEQYF | TGCGCCAGCAGCTTGGCGCCATCGACACCCCCCTACGAGCAGTACTTC
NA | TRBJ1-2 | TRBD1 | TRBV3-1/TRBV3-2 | CASSQDVRGAGYGYTF | TGTGCCAGCAGCCAAGATGTCAGGGGGGCAGGCTATGGCTACACCTTC
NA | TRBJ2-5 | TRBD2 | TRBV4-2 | CASSQGGGYQETQYF | TGTGCCAGCAGCCAAGGGGGGGGGTACCAAGAGACCCAGTACTTC
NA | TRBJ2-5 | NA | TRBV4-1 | CASSHPLGREETQYF | TGCGCCAGCAGCCACCCTCTCGGCAGGGAAGAGACCCAGTACTTC
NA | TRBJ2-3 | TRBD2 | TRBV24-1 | CATSDRPTSGTDTQYF | TGTGCCACCAGTGACCGACCGACTAGCGGCACAGATACGCAGTATTTT
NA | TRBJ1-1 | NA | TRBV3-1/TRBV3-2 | CASSQEPGNTEAFF | TGTGCCAGCAGCCAAGAACCCGGGAACACTGAAGCTTTCTTT
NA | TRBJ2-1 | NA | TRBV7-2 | CASQTASDSGYNEQFF | TGTGCCAGCCAAACAGCGTCGGACTCAGGTTACAATGAGCAGTTCTTC
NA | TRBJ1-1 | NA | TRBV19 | CATTGERVGDTEAFF | TGTGCCACCACTGGGGAGAGGGTTGGAGACACTGAAGCTTTCTTT
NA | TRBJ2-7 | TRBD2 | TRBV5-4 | CASSRISGGPNEQYF | TGTGCCAGCAGCCGTATTAGCGGGGGGCCCAACGAGCAGTACTTC
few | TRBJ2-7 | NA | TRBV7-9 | CASSLGPDSGFYEQYF | TGTGCCAGCAGCTTAGGACCGGACAGCGGTTTCTACGAGCAGTACTTC
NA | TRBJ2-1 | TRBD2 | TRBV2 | CASHRLAGAYNEQFF | TGTGCCAGCCACCGCCTAGCGGGGGCTTACAATGAGCAGTTCTTC
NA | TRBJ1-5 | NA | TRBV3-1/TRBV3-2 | CASSQGVGSRGFGQPQHF | TGTGCCAGCAGCCAAGGGGTGGGCTCCCGGGGATTCGGGCAGCCCCAGCATTTT
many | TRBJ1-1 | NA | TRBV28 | CASSPTMGGLDTEAFF | TGTGCCAGCAGTCCCACCATGGGGGGGCTAGACACTGAAGCTTTCTTT
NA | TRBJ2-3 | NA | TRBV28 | CASDKRGGDCYF | TGTGCCAGCGACAAAAGGGGGGGGGATTGTTATTTT
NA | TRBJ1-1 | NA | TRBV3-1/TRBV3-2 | CASSQVGVNTEAFF | TGTGCCAGCAGCCAGGTAGGGGTGAACACTGAAGCTTTCTTT
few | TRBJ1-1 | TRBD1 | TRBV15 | CATSIGQGNTEAFF | TGTGCCACCAGCATAGGACAGGGGAACACTGAAGCTTTCTTT
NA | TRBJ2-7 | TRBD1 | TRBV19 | CASSTPGQGSGEQYF | TGTGCCAGTAGCACTCCGGGACAGGGATCCGGCGAGCAGTACTTC
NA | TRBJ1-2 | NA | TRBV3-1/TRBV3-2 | CASSQDLGGGAISYGYTF | TGTGCCAGCAGCCAAGATTTGGGGGGAGGGGCCATAAGCTATGGCTACACCTTC
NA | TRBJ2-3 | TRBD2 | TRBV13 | CASSDGTSGGRSTDTQYF | TGTGCCAGCAGCGACGGGACTAGCGGGGGGAGATCCACAGATACGCAGTATTTT
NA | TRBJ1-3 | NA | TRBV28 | CASSLGGYGNTIYF | TGTGCCAGCAGTTTGGGGGGATACGGAAACACCATATATTTT
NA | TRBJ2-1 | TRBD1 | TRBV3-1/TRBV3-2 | CASSLKTGGYEQFF | TGTGCCAGCAGCCTAAAGACAGGGGGATATGAGCAGTTCTTC
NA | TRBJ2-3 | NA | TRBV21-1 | CASSKDPPGVYGTDTQYF | TGTGCCAGCAGCAAGGACCCCCCCGGGGTTTATGGCACAGATACGCAGTATTTT
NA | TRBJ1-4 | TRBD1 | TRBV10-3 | CAISLGQGSGEKLFF | TGTGCCATCAGTTTAGGACAGGGAAGCGGAGAAAAACTGTTTTTT
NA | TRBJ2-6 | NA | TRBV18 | CASSPQPTYSGANVLTF | TGTGCCAGCTCACCACAGCCGACATACTCTGGGGCCAACGTCCTGACTTTC
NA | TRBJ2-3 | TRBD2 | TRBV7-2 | CASSLLAGGQDTQYF | TGTGCCAGCAGCCTACTAGCGGGGGGGCAGGATACGCAGTATTTT
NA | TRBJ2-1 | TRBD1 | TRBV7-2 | CASSQGQGRGEQFF | TGTGCCAGCAGCCAGGGACAGGGAAGGGGTGAGCAGTTCTTC
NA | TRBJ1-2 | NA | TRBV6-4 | CASSDLRGGTSYGYTF | TGTGCCAGCAGTGACCTACGTGGTGGGACAAGCTATGGCTACACCTTC
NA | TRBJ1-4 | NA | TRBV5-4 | CASSLAAGARTEKLFF | TGTGCCAGCAGCTTGGCCGCGGGGGCCCGTACCGAAAAACTGTTTTTT
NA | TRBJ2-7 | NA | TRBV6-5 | CASTGRSTYEQYF | TGTGCCAGTACCGGCCGGAGTACCTACGAGCAGTACTTC
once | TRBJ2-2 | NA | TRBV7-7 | CASSWGGDRATGELFF | TGTGCTAGCAGCTGGGGAGGAGACAGGGCCACCGGGGAGCTGTTTTTT
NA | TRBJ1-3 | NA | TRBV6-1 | CASSEGSGFGGNTIYF | TGTGCCAGCAGTGAAGGATCAGGGTTCGGTGGAAACACCATATATTTT
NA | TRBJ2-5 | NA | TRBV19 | CASSIVAKETQYF | TGTGCCAGTAGTATAGTCGCGAAAGAGACCCAGTACTTC
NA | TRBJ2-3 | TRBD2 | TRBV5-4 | CASSTPGLGSTDTQYF | TGTGCCAGCAGCACGCCGGGACTAGGGTCCACAGATACGCAGTATTTT